This TCR beta chain was sequenced for a study of T cells in localized non-small cell lung cancer. Comments on this clone: The antigen remains unidentified.

V dropped 3 bases and J dropped 4 bases, with 15 bases sitting between them. CDR3 length: 14 residues. Germline lookup yields CDR1 SQVTM and CDR2 ANQGSEA. Study-wide findings and caveats: Measurement of T cell clonality placed uninvolved adjacent lung highest, above the level in tumor. Appearances in adjacent lung were noted for a median 57 of the top 100 tumor clones.

Assay used: immunoSEQ multiplex PCR; TCRdb lists only in-frame clones, some missing. The table lists 60,000 to 65,000 clones, roughly 90% of them singletons. The J gene is TRBJ1-1, the V gene TRBV29-1; weak D call: TRBD1 (5 bases). Sequencing was performed on peripheral blood, taken before any cancer treatment. The sequence was obtained from a woman between 35 and 70 years old with stage I lung adenocarcinoma. CDR3 in DNA: TGCAGCGTTGAGGGAAGGGGTCTAGGCACTGAAGCTTTCTTT. Translating gives CSVEGRGLGTEAFF.